This entry is about one T cell receptor (beta chain). Its antigen is undetermined. The sample belongs to a study of T cell repertoires in cytomegalovirus infection. Across the study: The study used recently identified HLA-C-restricted and well-studied HLA-B-restricted CMV epitopes. In public TCR beta signatures, there were indications of both CMV infection and matching HLA type. Study results and caveats: There were carriers of CMV plus the relevant HLA, and cumulative public TCR beta family frequency identified them. HLA-C-restricted CMV clonotypes gave the most frequent clonotype in two of eight donors.

Trimming at V came to 10 bases and at J to 5 bases, leaving 8 bases not matched to a gene. This CDR3 contains 14 residues. Per germline, CDR1 ENHRY and CDR2 SYGVKD. One entry per CDR3 protein results from TCRdb running MiXCR on the reads. Of 700,000 to 950,000 distinct CDR3 sequences in the sample, 30% to 35% were seen once. The material was cultured CD8+ T cells from PBMCs, obtained from culture after CMV antigen stimulation. The TCR comes from a human donor in good health (CMV status not recorded). Some clones in this sample may be carry-over from other donors' samples. The rearrangement joins TRBV10-3 to TRBJ2-3; 11 bases align to TRBD1. The CDR3 here is CATWTGGRGDTQYF. CDR3 in DNA: TGTGCCACCTGGACAGGGGGCCGGGGAGATACGCAGTATTTT.